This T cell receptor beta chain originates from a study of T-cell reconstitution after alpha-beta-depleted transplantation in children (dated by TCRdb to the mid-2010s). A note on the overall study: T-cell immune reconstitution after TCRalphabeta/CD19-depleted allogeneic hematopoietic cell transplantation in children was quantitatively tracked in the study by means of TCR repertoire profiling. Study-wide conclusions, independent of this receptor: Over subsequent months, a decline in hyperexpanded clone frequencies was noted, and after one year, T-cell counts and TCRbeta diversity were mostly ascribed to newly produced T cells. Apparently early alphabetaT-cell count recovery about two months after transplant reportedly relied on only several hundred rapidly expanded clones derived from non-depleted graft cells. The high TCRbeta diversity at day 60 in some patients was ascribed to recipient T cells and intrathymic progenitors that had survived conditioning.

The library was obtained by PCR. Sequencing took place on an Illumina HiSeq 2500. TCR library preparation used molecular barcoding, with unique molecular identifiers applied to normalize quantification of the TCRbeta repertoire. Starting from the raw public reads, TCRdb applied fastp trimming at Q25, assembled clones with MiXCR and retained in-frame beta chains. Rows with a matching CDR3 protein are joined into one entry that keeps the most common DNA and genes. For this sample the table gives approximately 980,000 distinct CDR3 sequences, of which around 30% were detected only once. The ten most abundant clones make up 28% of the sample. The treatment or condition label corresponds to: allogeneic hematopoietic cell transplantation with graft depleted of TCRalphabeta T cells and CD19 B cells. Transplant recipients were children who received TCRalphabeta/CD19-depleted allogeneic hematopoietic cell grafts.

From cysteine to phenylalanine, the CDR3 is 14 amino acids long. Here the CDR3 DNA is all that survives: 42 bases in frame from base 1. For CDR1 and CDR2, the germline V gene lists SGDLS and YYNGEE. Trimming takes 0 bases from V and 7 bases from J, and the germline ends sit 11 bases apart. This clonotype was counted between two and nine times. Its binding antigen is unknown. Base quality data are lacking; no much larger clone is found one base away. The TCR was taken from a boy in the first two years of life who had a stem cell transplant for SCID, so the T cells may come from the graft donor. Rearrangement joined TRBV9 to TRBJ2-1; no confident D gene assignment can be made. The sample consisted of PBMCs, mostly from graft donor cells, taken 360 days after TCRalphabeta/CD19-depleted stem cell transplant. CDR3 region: CASSVANSPNEQFF. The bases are TGTGCCAGCAGCGTAGCAAACAGTCCTAATGAGCAGTTCTTC.